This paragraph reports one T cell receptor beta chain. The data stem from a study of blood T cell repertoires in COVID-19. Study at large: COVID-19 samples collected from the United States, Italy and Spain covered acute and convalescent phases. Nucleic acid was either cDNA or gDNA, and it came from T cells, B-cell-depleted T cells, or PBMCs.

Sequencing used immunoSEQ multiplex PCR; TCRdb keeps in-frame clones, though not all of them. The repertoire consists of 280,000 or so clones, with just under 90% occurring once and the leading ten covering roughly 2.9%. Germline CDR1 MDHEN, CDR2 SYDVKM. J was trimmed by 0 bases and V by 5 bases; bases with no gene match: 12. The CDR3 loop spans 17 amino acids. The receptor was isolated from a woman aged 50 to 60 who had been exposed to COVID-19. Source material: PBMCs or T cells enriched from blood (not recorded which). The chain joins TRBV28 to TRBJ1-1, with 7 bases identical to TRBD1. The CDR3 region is CASSPHPGTEVNTEAFF. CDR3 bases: TGTGCCAGCAGTCCGCACCCCGGGACAGAAGTGAACACTGAAGCTTTCTTT.